These 26 T cell receptor beta chains originate from one sample sequenced in a study of blood T cell repertoires in COVID-19. This table comes from immunoSEQ multiplex PCR, and its TCRdb copy is limited to in-frame clones, with some not included. The sample contains more than 250,000 clones, about 82% of which appear only once. Input material: peripheral blood. Receptors originate from a woman aged 45-65 years with acute or convalescent COVID-19.

The rearrangement joins TRBV29-1 to TRBJ1-4; D gene uncertain. Per germline, CDR1 SQVTM and CDR2 ANQGSEA. With 7 bases removed from V and 8 bases from J, the gap between germline ends came to 20 bases. This CDR3 spans 14 amino acids. CDR3 in amino acids: CSARLGSVGEKLFF. The DNA of the CDR3 is TGCAGCGCCAGACTAGGGTCCGTGGGCGAAAAACTGTTTTTT.

V is TRBV5-1 and J is TRBJ1-4; D is ambiguous. With 4 bases removed from V and 0 bases from J, the gap between germline ends came to 7 bases. The CDR3 extends over 14 amino acids. Germline lookup yields CDR1 SGHRS and CDR2 YFSETQ. This chain's CDR3 is CASSRDPTNEKLFF. DNA of the CDR3: TGCGCCAGCAGCCGCGATCCAACTAATGAAAAACTGTTTTTT.

This clone was picked up one time. This rearrangement joins TRBV5-1 to TRBJ2-7; TRBD1 matches at 7 bases. There are 18 residues in the CDR3. J gave up 3 bases and V 4 bases, and 19 bases lay outside the gene matches. The V gene's germline CDR1 is SGHRS and CDR2 YFSETQ. CDR3 loop: CASSQQLGAGTASYEQYF. In nucleotides, the CDR3 is TGCGCCAGCAGCCAACAATTGGGTGCCGGGACAGCGAGCTACGAGCAGTACTTC. Full variable domain (remainder filled in from reference TRBV5-1 and TRBJ2-7): KAGVTQTPRYLIKTRGQQVTLSCSPISGHRSVSWYQQTPGQGLQFLFEYFSETQRNKGNFPGRFSGRQFSNSRSEMNVSTLELGDSALYLCASSQQLGAGTASYEQYFGPGTRLTVT.

The CDR3 DNA follows: TGTGCCAGCAGCGCCGAAGACAGGGTACTCAACAATGAGCAGTTCTTC. Encoded protein: CASSAEDRVLNNEQFF. V and J are TRBV9 and TRBJ2-1; 7 nucleotides match TRBD1. V shed 3 bases and J 5 bases; nucleotides not matched to a gene: 11. CDR1 and CDR2 (germline): SGDLS, YYNGEE. The CDR3 runs to 16 residues.

This clone was observed once. The V call is TRBV19, the J call TRBJ1-2; 7 bases match TRBD1. Germline CDR1 is LNHDA and CDR2 is SQIVND (reference sequence). CDR3 size: 14 residues. After removal of 8 bases from V and 4 bases from J, the junction contained 10 bases not matched to a gene. The CDR3 DNA reads TGTGCCAGTGGCAGGGACAGCGTTTCCTATGGCTACACCTTC. Residues: CASGRDSVSYGYTF. Based on the CDR3 plus reference TRBV19 and TRBJ1-2, the full variable domain is DGGITQSPKYLFRKEGQNVTLSCEQNLNHDAMYWYRQDPGQGLRLIYYSQIVNDFQKGDIAEGYSVSREKKESFPLTVTSAQKNPTAFYLCASGRDSVSYGYTFGSGTRLTVV.

The chain is built from TRBV3-1 (or the pseudogene TRBV3-2) and TRBJ2-2; 9 bases are shared with TRBD1. The CDR3 has 15 amino acids. Germline V lookup: CDR1 LGHDT, CDR2 YNNKEL (reference sequence). V gave up 2 bases and J gave up 3 bases; unmatched junction bases: 1. The CDR3 coding sequence is TGTGCCAGCAGCCAATGGACAGGGGACACCGGGGAGCTGTTTTTT. Encoded protein: CASSQWTGDTGELFF.

The rearrangement links TRBV9 to TRBJ2-2; D unresolved. The germline V gene has CDR1 SGDLS and CDR2 YYNGEE. The CDR3 loop spans 15 amino acids. The V end was cut by 4 bases, the J end by 1 base, with 11 bases between. The CDR3 nucleotides are TGTGCCAGCAGCCCCCCCGGGTGGAACACCGGGGAGCTGTTTTTT. It is translated as CASSPPGWNTGELFF.

The DNA of the CDR3 is TGTGCCAGCAGCCCGACCACAGGGAACACTGAAGCTTTCTTT. Translating it yields CASSPTTGNTEAFF. V usage is TRBV7-3 and J usage is TRBJ1-1; TRBD1 might be the D (5 bases). Deletions cut 5 bases from V and 1 base from J, with 11 bases between. The germline CDR1 and CDR2 sequences are SGHTA and FQGTGA. This CDR3 spans 14 amino acids.

The V and J genes are TRBV7-6 and TRBJ2-7, with a tentative D call TRBD2 (5 bases). Trimming stripped 6 bases from V and 2 bases from J, with 11 bases between. CDR3 length: 13 residues. Germline V gene data show CDR1 as SGHVS and CDR2 as FNYEAQ. The CDR3 is CASSTRYTYEQYF. The CDR3 DNA follows: TGTGCCAGCAGTACTAGGTACACCTACGAGCAGTACTTC.

This clone appeared once. This rearrangement joins TRBV5-1 to TRBJ2-5; D gene uncertain. This CDR3 has 13 residues. Germline loops: CDR1 SGHRS, CDR2 YFSETQ. Trimming shortened V by 1 base and J by 4 bases, and 8 bases separated the two germline ends. CDR3 amino acids: CASSLPRRETQYF. CDR3 DNA: TGCGCCAGCAGCTTGCCAAGGAGAGAGACCCAGTACTTC. The full variable domain, in which reference TRBV5-1 and TRBJ2-5 provide the parts outside the CDR3, is KAGVTQTPRYLIKTRGQQVTLSCSPISGHRSVSWYQQTPGQGLQFLFEYFSETQRNKGNFPGRFSGRQFSNSRSEMNVSTLELGDSALYLCASSLPRRETQYFGPGTRLLVL.

CDR3 sequence reads: CASSSTGAYYGYTF. The CDR3 DNA is TGCGCCAGCAGTTCTACAGGGGCTTACTATGGCTACACCTTC. The chain joins TRBV5-1 to TRBJ1-2, with 7 bases that match TRBD1. Germline V gene data show CDR1 as SGHRS and CDR2 as YFSETQ. This CDR3 has 14 amino acids. With V trimmed by 5 bases and J by 3 bases, 7 bases remained unmatched.

This chain connects TRBV5-1 to TRBJ2-3, with TRBD2 matching over 7 bases. The J segment lost 9 bases and the V segment lost 0 bases, leaving 4 bases of the junction unmatched. Germline V CDR1 and CDR2: SGHRS, YFSETQ. The CDR3 has 13 residues. The CDR3, as DNA: TGCGCCAGCAGCTTGGGGGGAGGGAGCACGCAGTATTTT. Translation gives CASSLGGGSTQYF. The full variable domain, in which reference TRBV5-1 and TRBJ2-3 provide the parts outside the CDR3, is KAGVTQTPRYLIKTRGQQVTLSCSPISGHRSVSWYQQTPGQGLQFLFEYFSETQRNKGNFPGRFSGRQFSNSRSEMNVSTLELGDSALYLCASSLGGGSTQYFGPGTRLTVL.

V usage is TRBV28 and J usage is TRBJ2-1, with a weak D call TRBD2 (6 bases). From germline, CDR1 is MDHEN and CDR2 SYDVKM. V gave up 5 bases and J gave up 10 bases, with 12 bases separating them. This CDR3 comprises 12 residues. The CDR3 region is CASSGDFGEQFF. The CDR3, as DNA: TGTGCCAGCAGTGGGGACTTCGGGGAGCAGTTCTTC.

This chain connects TRBV2 to TRBJ1-5; the D gene is possibly TRBD1 (6 bases). Germline loops: CDR1 SNHLY, CDR2 FYNNEI. V was cut by 6 bases and J by 4 bases, with 16 bases left in between. This CDR3 has 15 amino acids. The CDR3 loop reads CASSPAAGENQPQHF. In DNA, the CDR3 is TGTGCCAGCAGCCCCGCGGCAGGGGAAAATCAGCCCCAGCATTTT.

This chain joins TRBV3-1 (or the pseudogene TRBV3-2) and TRBJ2-1; 11 nucleotides match TRBD2. The CDR3 consists of 15 residues. Germline loops: CDR1 LGHDT, CDR2 YNNKEL (reference sequence). V shed 4 bases and J 4 bases; nucleotides not matched to a gene: 3. CDR3 residues: CASSRRLAGYNEQFF. In DNA form, the CDR3 reads TGTGCCAGCAGCCGCAGACTAGCGGGATACAATGAGCAGTTCTTC.

The rearrangement links TRBV11-3 to TRBJ2-1; TRBD2 agrees at 9 bases. J gave up 5 bases and V 5 bases, and 22 bases lay outside the gene matches. CDR1 is SGHNT, CDR2 YENEEA, per germline. CDR3 length: 20 amino acids. The CDR3 loop reads CASSPGLGGRAGPYNNEQFF. The CDR3 nucleotides read TGTGCCAGCAGCCCAGGTCTAGGCGGGAGGGCTGGACCTTATAACAATGAGCAGTTCTTC.

The CDR3 DNA is TGTGCCAGCAGCAGTCGACTGGGAGCGGGAGGGAATAACAATGAGCAGTTCTTC. Translating it yields CASSSRLGAGGNNNEQFF. V is TRBV7-2 and J is TRBJ2-1, with 10 nucleotides matching TRBD2. The CDR3 runs to 18 residues. Trimming at V came to 5 bases and at J to 5 bases, leaving 15 bases not matched to a gene. Germline V lookup: CDR1 SGHTA, CDR2 FQGNSA.

This clone has only one observation. CDR3 in DNA: TGCGCCAGCAGCCAAGAAACAGGGAGTAATCAGCCCCAGCATTTT. It specifies CASSQETGSNQPQHF. The chain has TRBV4-1 and TRBJ1-5; D is perhaps TRBD1 (6 bases). The CDR3 is 15 amino acids. Germline V gives CDR1 MGHRA, CDR2 YSYEKL. V lost 0 bases to trimming and J lost 4 bases, with 10 bases between them.

This clone was detected a few times. The V and J genes are TRBV18 and TRBJ2-1; 11 bases align to TRBD2. Germline assignment: CDR1 KGHSH and CDR2 LQKENI. Losses at the gene ends were 3 bases for V and 4 bases for J; bases not matched to a gene: 8. The CDR3 runs 17 residues. The CDR3 region has the DNA TGTGCCAGCTCACCGAGGACTAGCGGGTTGGTATACAATGAGCAGTTCTTC. It is translated as CASSPRTSGLVYNEQFF.

The gene calls are TRBV5-4 and TRBJ2-1; 9 nucleotides agree with TRBD2. This CDR3 comprises 19 residues. After removal of 4 bases from V and 0 bases from J, the junction contained 14 bases not matched to a gene. Per the germline V gene, CDR1 is SGHNT and CDR2 is YYREEE (reference sequence). The CDR3 DNA is TGTGCCAGCAGCGGCGGGGGGGGTCCCGGGGCCCGCTCCTACAATGAGCAGTTCTTC. Its protein product is CASSGGGGPGARSYNEQFF.

DNA of the CDR3: TGTGCCAGCTCACCTCAGACAGGGGCTAGCACTGAAGCTTTCTTT. This translates into CASSPQTGASTEAFF. The V and J genes are TRBV18 and TRBJ1-1, with 8 bases lining up with TRBD1. V trimming: 3 bases; J trimming: 4 bases; junction bases outside the gene matches: 7. In germline, CDR1 is KGHSH, CDR2 LQKENI. The CDR3 is 15 residues long.

This chain connects TRBV9 to TRBJ2-7, with D unclear. Germline-derived CDR1 and CDR2 are SGDLS and YYNGEE. The CDR3 has 15 residues. Trimming took 4 bases from V and 0 from J, leaving 14 bases between them. The CDR3 sequence is CASSPQTHFSYEQYF. The CDR3 DNA follows: TGTGCCAGCAGCCCCCAGACACACTTCTCCTACGAGCAGTACTTC.

This chain links TRBV4-1 with TRBJ1-4; D may be TRBD1 (5 bases). Trimming took off 0 bases at V and 9 bases at J, with 17 bases between the two ends. CDR3 length: 16 amino acids. Germline V CDR1 and CDR2: MGHRA, YSYEKL. This CDR3 reads CASSQDWLGGEKKLFF. The CDR3 DNA sequence: TGCGCCAGCAGCCAAGATTGGTTAGGAGGGGAAAAAAAACTGTTTTTT.

This clone was observed once. The chain recombines TRBV7-9 with TRBJ1-6; TRBD1 matches at 8 bases. The CDR3 spans 16 residues. V lost 1 base to trimming and J lost 6 bases; unmatched junction nucleotides: 5. CDR1 SEHNR and CDR2 FQNEAQ come from the germline V gene (reference sequence). CDR3 in amino acids: CASSLERTGSNSPLHF. CDR3 sequence (DNA): TGTGCCAGCAGCTTAGAACGGACAGGGAGTAATTCACCCCTCCACTTT.

With respect to this clone: An end of the junction does not agree with germline; a read error may underlie this. The J gene is TRBJ2-2, the V gene TRBV7-7; 14 bases map to TRBD2. Germline V CDR1 and CDR2: SSHAT, FNYEAQ (reference sequence). The CDR3 spans 18 residues. In DNA form, the CDR3 reads TGTGCTAGCAGCTCAGGACTAGCGGGAGGCCTGAACACCGGGGAGCTGTTTTTT. Amino acid sequence: CASSSGLAGGLNTGELFF.

The DNA for the CDR3 is TGTGCCAGCAGTTCTGGACAGGGCGGCTATGGCTACACCTTC. Amino acid sequence: CASSSGQGGYGYTF. The chain is built from TRBV28 and TRBJ1-2; 8 nucleotides agree with TRBD1. This CDR3 contains 14 residues. Germline loops: CDR1 MDHEN, CDR2 SYDVKM. V gave up 4 bases and J gave up 4 bases; unmatched junction bases: 5.